The clone carrying this TCR beta chain is judged medium-sized (0.01 to 0.1%). The sample comes from a study of CD4 and CD8 cells across lung adenocarcinoma regions. Donors had localized lung adenocarcinoma, a non-small cell lung cancer. TCRdb fed the PCR reads into MiXCR, producing one record per CDR3 protein. The top ten clones hold over 15% of a sample with about 6,500 distinct CDR3 sequences, around 48% of them seen once. The CDR3 has 15 residues. V gave up 1 base and J gave up 6 bases; unmatched junction bases: 2. The TCR was taken from a female donor with lung adenocarcinoma. The CD4 and CD8 labels of this study may be unreliable. V and J are TRBV12-3 or TRBV12-4 and TRBJ1-6, with 8 bases lining up with TRBD1. Sequencing was performed on CD8+ T cells from the center of a lung tumor. DNA for the CDR3: TGTGCCAGCAGTTTAGGAGGACAGGGTAATTCACCCCTCCACTTT. As protein: CASSLGGQGNSPLHF.